This entry is about one T cell receptor (beta chain). Its antigen is currently unknown. The data derive from a study of siplizumab effects on memory and regulatory T cells. General study points: Mappable alloreactive CD4+ clones averaged approximately 69% Treg-derived with siplizumab versus around 27% in controls. Apparently more diverse than memory cells, naive T cells also seemed major alloresponse contributors.

Produced via immunoSEQ multiplex PCR; TCRdb's table is partial and in-frame only. Of approximately 50,000 clones in the sample, over 90% were seen once. V was shortened by 4 bases and J by 7 bases, with 9 bases between the two germline ends. Germline loops: CDR1 SGDLS, CDR2 YYNGEE. CDR3 size: 12 residues. The sequenced sample consisted of CD8+ T cells sorted from blood. The sequence was collected from a human donor in good health. The V and J genes are TRBV9 and TRBJ2-1; D gene unclear. The CDR3 sequence: CASSPLGNEQFF. The CDR3 DNA reads as TGTGCCAGCAGCCCGTTGGGGAATGAGCAGTTCTTC.